The next 17 T cell receptor beta chains were all read from a single sample in a study of blood T cell repertoires in COVID-19 (dated by TCRdb to 2018 to 2020). Receptors were amplified or captured by the immunoSEQ multiplex PCR assay. As stored in TCRdb, this immuneACCESS dataset retains in-frame rearrangements with V and J assigned. A fraction of the clones does not appear; measured against another copy, unresolved V genes explain less than half of the discrepancy, and the remainder lacks a known reason. Counted in this sample were tens of thousands of clones; approximately 85% of them appeared once. In total, the top ten clones hold approximately 21% of the sample. Sequencing used peripheral blood. The origin of the receptors is a man between 65 and 85 years old in a cohort sampled during active COVID-19.

The chain recombines TRBV29-1 with TRBJ2-5; 9 bases match TRBD1. V was clipped by 5 bases and J by 4 bases; unmatched bases: 2. CDR3 length: 12 amino acids. CDR1 and CDR2 from the germline V gene are SQVTM and ANQGSEA. The CDR3 DNA sequence: TGCAGCGTTAACAGGGGGCGAGAGACCCAGTACTTC. Its translation: CSVNRGRETQYF.

This chain links TRBV6-1 with TRBJ2-7, with D tentatively TRBD2 (5 bases). Trimming took off 0 bases at V and 4 bases at J, with 13 bases between the two ends. Germline V gives CDR1 MNHNS, CDR2 SASEGT. CDR3 length equals 15 residues. The CDR3 DNA reads as TGTGCCAGCAGTGAAGCAGGAGGACGGCGATACGAGCAGTACTTC. Translating gives CASSEAGGRRYEQYF.

The chain recombines TRBV11-2 with TRBJ2-5; TRBD1 agrees at 7 bases. V lost 4 bases, J lost 3 bases, and 8 bases stayed unmatched. CDR1 and CDR2 (germline): SGHAT, FQNNGV. The CDR3 has 15 residues. The CDR3 reads CASSSTGNLEETQYF. The CDR3, as DNA: TGTGCCAGCAGCTCGACAGGGAATCTGGAAGAGACCCAGTACTTC.

The chain is built from TRBV5-4 and TRBJ1-1, with 7 bases lining up with TRBD1. J lost 3 bases, V lost 3 bases, and 8 bases had no gene match. Germline V gives CDR1 SGHNT, CDR2 YYREEE (reference sequence). The CDR3 is 15 amino acids. The CDR3 region is CASSSRTGVDTEAFF. CDR3 nucleotides: TGTGCCAGCAGCTCGAGAACAGGGGTAGACACTGAAGCTTTCTTT. Drawing the rest from reference TRBV5-4 and TRBJ1-1, the complete variable domain is ETGVTQSPTHLIKTRGQQVTLRCSSQSGHNTVSWYQQALGQGPQFIFQYYREEENGRGNFPPRFSGLQFPNYSSELNVNALELDDSALYLCASSSRTGVDTEAFFGQGTRLTVV.

This chain connects TRBV4-1 to TRBJ2-1; TRBD1 aligns across 8 bases. The CDR3 has 16 residues. Trimming at V came to 2 bases and at J to 3 bases, leaving 6 bases not matched to a gene. Germline CDR1 MGHRA, CDR2 YSYEKL. This chain's CDR3 is CASSQPQGQDYNEQFF. The DNA for the CDR3 is TGCGCCAGCAGCCAACCTCAGGGACAGGACTACAATGAGCAGTTCTTC.

The rearrangement joins TRBV6-6 to TRBJ1-2, with 8 bases that match TRBD1. V shed 4 bases, J shed 7 bases, and the junction held 8 bases outside the gene matches. Germline CDR1 is MNHNY and CDR2 is SVGAGI (reference sequence). CDR3 length: 14 residues. This CDR3 is CASSSRTGSGGYTF. As DNA, the CDR3 is TGTGCCAGCAGTTCCAGGACAGGGTCTGGTGGCTACACCTTC.

The chain links TRBV5-1 to TRBJ2-3; D not resolved. Per germline, CDR1 SGHRS and CDR2 YFSETQ. V was shortened by 2 bases and J by 1 base, with 8 bases between the two germline ends. This CDR3 spans 14 amino acids. The chain's CDR3 is CASSLGARTDTQYF. DNA of the CDR3: TGCGCCAGCAGCTTAGGAGCCCGCACAGATACGCAGTATTTT. The whole variable domain, filled in from reference TRBV5-1 and TRBJ2-3, reads KAGVTQTPRYLIKTRGQQVTLSCSPISGHRSVSWYQQTPGQGLQFLFEYFSETQRNKGNFPGRFSGRQFSNSRSEMNVSTLELGDSALYLCASSLGARTDTQYFGPGTRLTVL.

V is TRBV28 and J is TRBJ2-3; TRBD2 matches 11 bases. Germline lookup yields CDR1 MDHEN and CDR2 SYDVKM. Germline trimming cut 4 bases from V and 0 bases from J; bases unmatched to any gene: 3. CDR3 length equals 16 residues. In DNA form, the CDR3 reads TGTGCCAGCAGTTCTCTAGCGGGAGGAAGCACAGATACGCAGTATTTT. Encoded protein: CASSSLAGGSTDTQYF.

V is TRBV6-6 and J is TRBJ1-6; possibly TRBD1 for D (6 bases). The CDR3 loop spans 16 amino acids. V was trimmed by 6 bases and J by 8 bases, leaving 20 bases between them. Germline CDR1 reads MNHNY; CDR2 reads SVGAGI (reference sequence). CDR3 coding DNA: TGTGCCAGCAGCCGATCCGCGGGGGCAGTGGATTCACCCCTCCACTTT. It translates to CASSRSAGAVDSPLHF.

The chain combines TRBV27 with TRBJ2-1; D is unresolved. Germline V gives CDR1 MNHEY, CDR2 SMNVEV (reference sequence). The V end was cut by 4 bases, the J end by 4 bases, with 5 bases between. CDR3 length equals 12 residues. The CDR3 sequence is CASSSRYNEQFF. In DNA form, the CDR3 reads TGTGCCAGCAGTTCTAGATACAATGAGCAGTTCTTC.

This clone appeared once. The rearrangement links TRBV5-1 to TRBJ1-1, with TRBD1 as a possible D gene (5 bases). In germline, CDR1 is SGHRS, CDR2 YFSETQ. The CDR3 loop spans 16 amino acids. V lost 0 bases and J lost 0, with 12 bases in between. CDR3 bases: TGCGCCAGCAGCTTGGGGCAGGGAAGTATGAACACTGAAGCTTTCTTT. Its protein product is CASSLGQGSMNTEAFF.

In this sample, this clone turned up a few times. This chain uses TRBV6-2 or TRBV6-3 with TRBJ2-1; D gene ambiguous. V lost 9 bases and J 0 bases, leaving 18 bases between the germline ends. Germline V gene data show CDR1 as MNHEY and CDR2 as SVGEGT. The CDR3 spans 16 residues. The CDR3 sequence: CASSTRGGSSYNEQFF. CDR3 nucleotides: TGTGCCAGTAGTACGCGAGGCGGAAGCTCCTACAATGAGCAGTTCTTC.

The rearrangement joins TRBV6-2 or TRBV6-3 to TRBJ1-5; 7 nucleotides line up with TRBD1. Germline V gives CDR1 MNHEY, CDR2 SVGEGT. CDR3 size: 16 residues. After removal of 6 bases from V and 2 bases from J, the junction contained 10 bases not matched to a gene. The CDR3 DNA reads as TGTGCCAGCAGCAACCCCAGGGACAGAGGCAATCAGCCCCAGCATTTT. As protein: CASSNPRDRGNQPQHF.

The chain carries TRBV28 and TRBJ2-7, with 12 bases matching TRBD2. Trimming cost V 6 bases and J 5 bases; bases outside gene matches: 8. The CDR3 covers 15 residues. Germline values: CDR1 MDHEN, CDR2 SYDVKM. The CDR3 DNA reads TGTGCCAGCAGGTGGACTAGCGGGATGCCGGACGAGCAGTACTTC. It is translated as CASRWTSGMPDEQYF.

The chain couples TRBV18 to TRBJ2-2, with 8 nucleotides matching TRBD2. The CDR3 runs 18 residues. The trim removed 2 bases at V and 2 bases at J, leaving 10 bases unmatched. CDR1 KGHSH and CDR2 LQKENI come from the germline V gene. CDR3 loop: CASSPLMPSGLNTGELFF. The CDR3 nucleotides are TGTGCCAGCTCACCATTAATGCCTAGCGGGCTAAACACCGGGGAGCTGTTTTTT.

The chain uses TRBV6-5 and TRBJ1-6; 7 bases fit TRBD1. The V segment lost 5 bases and the J segment 6 bases; nucleotides outside the gene matches: 7. CDR1 and CDR2 from the germline V gene are MNHEY and SVGAGI. The CDR3 contains 15 residues. For the CDR3, the DNA is TGTGCCAGCAGTCCTTTCCGGGACAGTAATTCACCCCTCCACTTT. Protein: CASSPFRDSNSPLHF.

The J gene is TRBJ2-1, the V gene TRBV4-1; 9 nucleotides line up with TRBD2. The length of the CDR3 is 16 residues. CDR1 is MGHRA and CDR2 is YSYEKL in the germline V gene. Trimming cost V 3 bases and J 4 bases; bases outside gene matches: 7. CDR3 loop: CASSHLGLAGYNEQFF. Here the CDR3 DNA reads TGCGCCAGCAGCCACCTGGGGCTAGCGGGATACAATGAGCAGTTCTTC.